Below, 25 T cell receptor beta chains from the same sample are listed, as sequenced in a study of neurological immune-mediated disorders. Via MiXCR, TCRdb re-called the 5' RACE reads, giving one row per CDR3 protein. This table has 40,000 or so distinct CDR3 sequences, 2.5% appearing once. The specimen was PBMCs. All receptors derive from a man aged 45-65 years with multiple sclerosis.

This clonotype was detected ten times or more. This chain joins TRBV20-1 and TRBJ1-1; D is perhaps TRBD1 (6 bases). Trimming took off 6 bases at V and 3 bases at J, with 17 bases between the two ends. The CDR3 has 14 residues. Per germline, CDR1 DFQATT and CDR2 SNEGSKA (reference sequence). The CDR3 region has the DNA TGCAGTGCCCCGGGACAAGGGTTCGACACTGAAGCTTTCTTT. It codes for CSAPGQGFDTEAFF.

This clonotype appeared many times. The rearrangement uses TRBV2 and TRBJ2-2, with D perhaps being TRBD1 or TRBD2 (5 bases each). The CDR3 loop spans 15 amino acids. Germline values: CDR1 SNHLY, CDR2 FYNNEI. V shed 6 bases and J shed 4 bases, with 15 bases lying between them. Here the CDR3 DNA reads TGTGCCAGCAGCTCCGGGACGAGGGGCACCGGGGAGCTGTTTTTT. The encoded protein is CASSSGTRGTGELFF.

This clonotype was recorded many times. This chain joins TRBV29-1 and TRBJ2-5; D is ambiguous. The germline V gene encodes CDR1 SQVTM and CDR2 ANQGSEA. The CDR3 is 11 residues long. V dropped 4 bases and J dropped 0 bases, with 3 bases sitting between them. The CDR3 sequence: CSVANQETQYF. The DNA of the CDR3 is TGCAGCGTTGCTAACCAAGAGACCCAGTACTTC.

This clonotype was found many times. The V call is TRBV5-1, the J call TRBJ1-2, with D maybe TRBD1 (5 bases). The CDR3 runs 15 residues. V lost 0 bases to trimming and J lost 2 bases, with 11 bases between them. Germline CDR1 reads SGHRS; CDR2 reads YFSETQ. The CDR3: CASSLVVSGNYGYTF. The CDR3 DNA follows: TGCGCCAGCAGCTTGGTCGTATCAGGGAACTATGGCTACACCTTC.

This clonotype was found many times. This chain joins TRBV6-2 or TRBV6-3 and TRBJ1-1; D gene uncertain. V lost 1 base, J lost 0 bases, and 12 bases lay in between. The length of the CDR3 is 16 residues. CDR1 and CDR2 from the germline V gene are MNHEY and SVGEGT. CDR3 DNA sequence: TGTGCCAGCAGTTACTTCGAGACACTACTGAACACTGAAGCTTTCTTT. It codes for CASSYFETLLNTEAFF.

This clonotype was found many times. The chain uses TRBV5-1 and TRBJ2-7; D gene uncertain. Germline V lookup: CDR1 SGHRS, CDR2 YFSETQ. The V end was cut by 0 bases, the J end by 3 bases, with 4 bases between. The CDR3 is 12 residues long. CDR3 sequence (DNA): TGCGCCAGCAGCTTGGATTTCTACGAGCAGTACTTC. It encodes CASSLDFYEQYF.

This clonotype was seen ten or more times. The chain links TRBV29-1 to TRBJ1-1; no reliable D call. The CDR3 totals 13 residues. The germline V and J ends were trimmed by 4 bases and 4 bases, with 13 bases remaining between them. Germline loops: CDR1 SQVTM, CDR2 ANQGSEA. Written as DNA, the CDR3 is TGCAGCGTTGTAGCGGGCTGGGGCACTGAAGCTTTCTTT. Protein: CSVVAGWGTEAFF.

This clonotype was picked up many times. This chain uses TRBV11-2 with TRBJ2-7; D might be TRBD2 (5 bases). The CDR3 consists of 16 residues. V shed 4 bases and J shed 4 bases, with 20 bases lying between them. Germline V lookup: CDR1 SGHAT, CDR2 FQNNGV. This CDR3 reads CASSSRLRVGMYEQYF. The CDR3 region has the DNA TGTGCCAGCAGCTCTAGGTTGAGGGTAGGGATGTACGAGCAGTACTTC.

This clonotype showed up many times. The chain has TRBV19 and TRBJ2-7; D ambiguous. The V end lost 3 bases, the J end lost 3 bases, and 9 bases lay between the germline ends. Germline V lookup: CDR1 LNHDA, CDR2 SQIVND (reference sequence). The CDR3 is made up of 13 amino acids. CDR3 sequence: CASSIAPGYEQYF. The CDR3 DNA reads TGTGCCAGTAGTATTGCCCCGGGCTACGAGCAGTACTTC.

In the case of this clonotype: A much larger clone lies a single base off, so this may be a read error. The conserved phenylalanine or tryptophan normally closing the CDR3 is absent here, so this likely arose from a read error. The chain links TRBV20-1 to TRBJ1-6, with D tentatively TRBD1 (6 bases). V dropped 5 bases and J dropped 7 bases, with 9 bases sitting between them. This CDR3 contains 12 residues. Germline V gene sequence: CDR1 DFQATT, CDR2 SNEGSKA (reference sequence). CDR3 DNA: TGCAGTGCTTCTGGACAGAATTCACCCCTCCACTGT. This translates into CSASGQNSPLHC.

This clonotype was picked up many times. The gene calls are TRBV13 and TRBJ2-3, with D possibly TRBD1 on 6 matching bases. CDR3 size: 16 residues. V was cut by 4 bases and J by 4 bases, with 18 bases left in between. The germline gives CDR1 PRHDT, CDR2 FYEKMQ (reference sequence). CDR3 nucleotides: TGTGCCAGCAGCTACCTCCGACCTGCAGGGGCAGATACGCAGTATTTT. Its translation is CASSYLRPAGADTQYF.

Ten or more counts support this clonotype. The chain joins TRBV18 to TRBJ2-1; 14 positions match TRBD2. Trimming removed 3 bases from V and 15 bases from J; junction bases left unmatched: 16. Germline CDR1 and CDR2: KGHSH and LQKENI. The length of the CDR3 is 17 residues. CDR3 coding DNA: TGTGCCAGCTCACCTTCCGAAGAAAAGGGACTAGCGGGGGAAACGTTCTTC. This translates into CASSPSEEKGLAGETFF.

There are many counts of this clonotype. The V gene is TRBV20-1, the J gene TRBJ2-4, with D maybe TRBD1 (5 bases). Germline lookup yields CDR1 DFQATT and CDR2 SNEGSKA (reference sequence). There are 12 residues in the CDR3. Trimming left V 5 bases short and J 10 bases short, with 15 bases between. The CDR3 is CSAGLGSGIQYF. As DNA, the CDR3 is TGCAGTGCTGGTCTGGGTTCAGGGATTCAGTACTTC.

The table lists this clonotype with many counts. This chain connects TRBV10-3 to TRBJ2-6, with 9 bases matching TRBD1. Trimming cost V 0 bases and J 2 bases; bases outside gene matches: 8. The CDR3 contains 19 residues. CDR1 is ENHRY and CDR2 is SYGVKD in the germline V gene. The CDR3 here is CAISESGWTGEAGANVLTF. The CDR3, as DNA: TGTGCCATCAGTGAGTCGGGCTGGACAGGGGAGGCTGGGGCCAACGTCCTGACTTTC.

This clonotype appeared many times. The V gene is TRBV6-5, the J gene TRBJ1-2; D unclear. Deletions cut 7 bases from V and 7 bases from J, with 19 bases between. Looked up from germline, CDR1 is MNHEY and CDR2 is SVGAGI. This CDR3 spans 14 amino acids. The CDR3 sequence: CASTSLTRQGGYTF. The CDR3 DNA follows: TGTGCCAGCACCTCTCTGACACGACAAGGTGGCTACACCTTC.

The chain combines TRBV7-2 with TRBJ2-7; TRBD1 might be the D (5 bases). Germline V gene lookup returns CDR1 SGHTA and CDR2 FQGNSA. There are 15 residues in the CDR3. V shed 1 base and J shed 2 bases, with 12 bases lying between them. The CDR3 protein is CASSLGTGYTYEQYF. The CDR3 nucleotides read TGTGCCAGCAGCTTAGGAACAGGCTACACCTACGAGCAGTACTTC.

This clonotype was seen many times. The chain is built from TRBV5-1 and TRBJ1-1; D is unclear. Germline CDR1 SGHRS, CDR2 YFSETQ. There are 13 residues in the CDR3. The ends were cut back, 0 bases at V and 3 bases at J, with 6 bases in the middle. CDR3 amino acids: CASSLVSDTEAFF. As DNA, the CDR3 is TGCGCCAGCAGCTTGGTTTCTGACACTGAAGCTTTCTTT.

This clonotype was seen ten or more times. The chain uses TRBV4-2 and TRBJ2-2; TRBD2 matches at 15 bases. CDR3 length equals 17 residues. CDR1 is LGHNA, CDR2 YNFKEQ, per germline. V lost 4 bases, J lost 6 bases, and 6 bases stayed unmatched. In nucleotides, the CDR3 is TGTGCCAGCAGCCCCGGGACTAGCGGGGGGTTGGCCGGGGAGCTGTTTTTT. Translation gives CASSPGTSGGLAGELFF.

This clonotype was counted many times. J is TRBJ1-6 and V is TRBV5-1; maybe TRBD1 (5 bases). V shed 7 bases and J shed 10 bases, with 21 bases lying between them. The CDR3 loop spans 15 amino acids. Germline CDR1 reads SGHRS; CDR2 reads YFSETQ. Written as DNA, the CDR3 is TGCGCCAGCCCCCAGGCTCCCAGGGCGGAATCACCCCTCCACTTT. Its translation is CASPQAPRAESPLHF.

This clonotype occurred many times. The chain joins TRBV12-3 or TRBV12-4 to TRBJ1-1; 7 bases line up with TRBD1. The CDR3 length is 11 residues. J gave up 12 bases and V 6 bases, and 7 bases lay outside the gene matches. Here the CDR3 reads CASSQGTVTFF. The DNA of the CDR3 is TGTGCCAGCAGCCAAGGGACAGTAACTTTCTTT.

This clonotype was seen at least ten times. The V and J genes are TRBV20-1 and TRBJ2-3; D could derive from TRBD1 or TRBD2 (6 bases each). CDR3 length equals 13 residues. CDR1 DFQATT and CDR2 SNEGSKA come from the germline V gene (reference sequence). Trimming removed 3 bases from V and 9 bases from J, with 16 bases in between. In DNA, the CDR3 is TGCAGTGCTAGCCGCGAAATAGGGGGGACGCAGTATTTT. Translated: CSASREIGGTQYF.

This clonotype appeared many times. The J gene is TRBJ2-1, the V gene TRBV3-1, with a tentative D call TRBD2 (6 bases). This CDR3 spans 15 amino acids. V was trimmed by 1 base and J by 0 bases, leaving 7 bases between them. Germline V gives CDR1 LGHDT, CDR2 YNNKEL (reference sequence). The chain's CDR3 is CASSQGGASYNEQFF. The CDR3 DNA is TGTGCCAGCAGCCAAGGCGGGGCCTCCTACAATGAGCAGTTCTTC.

This clonotype came up many times. The chain joins TRBV5-1 to TRBJ1-6, with no clear D. V lost 1 base and J lost 5, with 1 base in between. The germline V gene has CDR1 SGHRS and CDR2 YFSETQ. This CDR3 has 12 residues. CDR3 DNA: TGCGCCAGCAGCTTGAATAATTCACCCCTCCACTTT. This codes for CASSLNNSPLHF.

This clonotype was observed many times. The germline gene is not matched at one end of the junction; a read error may be the cause. DNA of the CDR3: TGTGCCAGCAGCTTAGCGGGGGTTCGTAATTCACCCCTCAACTTT. Its protein is CASSLAGVRNSPLNF. The chain links TRBV7-2 to TRBJ1-6; possibly TRBD1 for D (5 bases). CDR1 and CDR2 from the germline V gene are SGHTA and FQGNSA. The CDR3 totals 15 residues.

This clonotype showed up many times. The chain carries TRBV7-9 and TRBJ2-3; 7 nucleotides match TRBD2. The CDR3 consists of 14 residues. Germline lookup yields CDR1 SEHNR and CDR2 FQNEAQ (reference sequence). Trimming cost V 4 bases and J 5 bases; bases outside gene matches: 6. The chain's CDR3 is CASSYGLVGDTQYF. The CDR3 region has the DNA TGTGCCAGCAGCTACGGACTAGTGGGAGATACGCAGTATTTT.